This T cell receptor (beta chain) originates from a study of cytomegalovirus exposure and HLA in healthy donors. Study-level findings and limits: Most observed TCR sequences were rare, whereas some public TCRs were detected in many donors. Subsequent analysis of the 100 to 150 validation repertoires found a tendency for first-cohort TCR clusters to co-occur. Per published reports, the classifier diagnosed cytomegalovirus status with high specificity and sensitivity.

The donors were members of the 120-subject validation cohort (separate from the roughly 680-subject first cohort). Libraries were prepared by immunoSEQ multiplex PCR; TCRdb keeps only in-frame clonotypes and omits some of them. Found here are over 250,000 clones, about 90% of them singletons; the top ten hold 1.2%. Trimming shortened V by 5 bases and J by 0 bases, and 14 bases separated the two germline ends. This CDR3 contains 15 residues. CDR1 is SGHTA, CDR2 FQGNSA, per germline. With regard to this clone: Antigen: not known.

What was sequenced was PBMCs. This clonotype was sampled from a woman in her twenties or thirties in good health and CMV-seropositive. This chain uses TRBV7-2 with TRBJ2-7, with a tentative D call TRBD1 (6 bases). Written as DNA, the CDR3 is TGTGCCAGCAGCCTAGTGGACAGCAGCTCCTACGAGCAGTACTTC. It codes for CASSLVDSSSYEQYF.